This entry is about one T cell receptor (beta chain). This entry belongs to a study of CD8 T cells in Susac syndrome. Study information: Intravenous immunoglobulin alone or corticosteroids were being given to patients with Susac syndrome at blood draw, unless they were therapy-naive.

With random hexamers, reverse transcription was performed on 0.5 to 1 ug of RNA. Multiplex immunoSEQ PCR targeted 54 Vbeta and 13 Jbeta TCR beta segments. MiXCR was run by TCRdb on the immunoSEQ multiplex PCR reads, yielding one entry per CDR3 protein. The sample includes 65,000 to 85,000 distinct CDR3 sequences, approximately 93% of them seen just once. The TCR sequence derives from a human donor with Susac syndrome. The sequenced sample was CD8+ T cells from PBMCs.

The CDR3, as DNA: TGTGCCAGCAGTGAAACAGGGAGGGGAGCAACTAATGAAAAACTGTTTTTT. It specifies CASSETGRGATNEKLFF. The rearrangement links TRBV7-9 to TRBJ1-4; the D gene is possibly TRBD1 (6 bases). Germline V gene sequence: CDR1 SEHNR, CDR2 FQNEAQ (reference sequence). Trimming pared 6 bases from V and 0 bases from J, leaving 17 bases between. The CDR3 sequence is 17 residues long.